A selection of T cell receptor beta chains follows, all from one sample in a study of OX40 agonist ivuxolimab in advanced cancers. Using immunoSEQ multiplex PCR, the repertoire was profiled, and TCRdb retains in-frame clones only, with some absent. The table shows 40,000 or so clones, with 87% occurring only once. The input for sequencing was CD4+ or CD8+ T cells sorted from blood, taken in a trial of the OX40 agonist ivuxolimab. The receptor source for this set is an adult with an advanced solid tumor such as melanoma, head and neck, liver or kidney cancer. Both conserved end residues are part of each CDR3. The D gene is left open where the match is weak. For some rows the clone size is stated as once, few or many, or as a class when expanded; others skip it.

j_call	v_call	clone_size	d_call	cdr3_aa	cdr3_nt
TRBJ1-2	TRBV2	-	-	CASRSYGYTF	TGTGCCAGCAGAAGTTATGGCTACACCTTC
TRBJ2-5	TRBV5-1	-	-	CASSLSGAHQETQYF	TGCGCCAGCAGCTTGAGTGGGGCACATCAAGAGACCCAGTACTTC
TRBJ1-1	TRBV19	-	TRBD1	CASRRGGVNTEAFF	TGTGCCAGTAGGAGAGGGGGCGTGAACACTGAAGCTTTCTTT
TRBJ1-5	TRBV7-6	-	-	CASSTDPGHIQPQHF	TGTGCCAGCAGCACCGACCCGGGACATATACAGCCCCAGCATTTT
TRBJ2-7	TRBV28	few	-	CASSLKAGLGSYEQYF	TGTGCCAGCAGTTTAAAAGCTGGACTGGGATCCTACGAGCAGTACTTC
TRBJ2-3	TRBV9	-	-	CASSVGLGSDTQYF	TGTGCCAGCAGCGTAGGTCTGGGCTCAGATACGCAGTATTTT
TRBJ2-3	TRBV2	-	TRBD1	CASIGQGEVDTQYF	TGTGCCAGCATAGGACAGGGGGAAGTGGATACGCAGTATTTT
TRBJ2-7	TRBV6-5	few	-	CASSYAREQYF	TGTGCCAGCAGTTACGCGCGGGAGCAGTACTTC
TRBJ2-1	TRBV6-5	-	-	CASSYLGTDEQFF	TGTGCCAGCAGTTACCTCGGGACCGATGAGCAGTTCTTC
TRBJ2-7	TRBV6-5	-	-	CASSRCEQYF	TGTGCCAGCAGTCGGTGCGAGCAGTACTTC
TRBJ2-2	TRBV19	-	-	CASGVQGSNTGELFF	TGTGCCAGTGGGGTACAGGGTTCGAACACCGGGGAGCTGTTTTTT
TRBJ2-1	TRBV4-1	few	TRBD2	CASSVPGLGKYNEQFF	TGCGCCAGCAGCGTCCCGGGACTAGGGAAATACAATGAGCAGTTCTTC
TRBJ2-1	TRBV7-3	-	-	CASSYTQGPNNEQFF	TGTGCCAGCAGCTATACACAGGGACCGAACAATGAGCAGTTCTTC
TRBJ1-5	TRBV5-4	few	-	CASSQAPGFSQPQHF	TGTGCCAGCAGCCAAGCACCAGGGTTTAGTCAGCCCCAGCATTTT
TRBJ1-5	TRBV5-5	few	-	CASSSNWNNQPQHF	TGTGCCAGCAGCTCGAACTGGAACAATCAGCCCCAGCATTTT
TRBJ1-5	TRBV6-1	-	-	CASSLQEGRNQPQHF	TGTGCCAGCAGTCTTCAGGAAGGGCGCAATCAGCCCCAGCATTTT
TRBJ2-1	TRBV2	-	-	CASSERGYGYNEQFF	TGTGCCAGCAGTGAAAGGGGTTATGGGTACAATGAGCAGTTCTTC
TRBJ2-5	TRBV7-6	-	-	CASSLLRSPKTETQYF	TGTGCCAGCAGCCTCCTGAGGTCCCCGAAGACGGAGACCCAGTACTTC
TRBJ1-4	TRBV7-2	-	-	CASSLGNEKLFF	TGTGCCAGCAGCTTGGGGAATGAAAAACTGTTTTTT
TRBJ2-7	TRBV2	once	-	CASSEEVYEQYF	TGTGCCAGCAGCGAGGAGGTTTACGAGCAGTACTTC
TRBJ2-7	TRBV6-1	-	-	CASSEYSRAHEQYF	TGTGCCAGCAGTGAATATAGCAGGGCCCACGAGCAGTACTTC
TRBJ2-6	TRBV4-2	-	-	CASSQVTGRGGANVLTF	TGTGCCAGCAGCCAAGTAACAGGGAGAGGTGGGGCCAACGTCCTGACTTTC
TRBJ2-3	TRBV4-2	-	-	CASSQGGARTDTQYF	TGTGCCAGCAGCCAAGGCGGCGCCCGCACAGATACGCAGTATTTT
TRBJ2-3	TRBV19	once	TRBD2	CVLGNGGEQITQYF	TGTGTCCTGGGGAATGGGGGGGAGCAGATAACGCAGTATTTT
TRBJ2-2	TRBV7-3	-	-	CASSMRTTGELFF	TGTGCCAGCAGCATGCGAACCACCGGGGAGCTGTTTTTT
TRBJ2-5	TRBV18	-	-	CASSAGETQYF	TGTGCCAGCTCAGCAGGGGAGACCCAGTACTTC
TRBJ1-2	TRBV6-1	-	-	CASSELAGVASGYTF	TGTGCCAGCAGTGAACTGGCAGGGGTGGCGTCTGGCTACACCTTC
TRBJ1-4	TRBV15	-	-	CATSRVYEKLFF	TGTGCCACCAGCAGAGTCTACGAAAAACTGTTTTTT
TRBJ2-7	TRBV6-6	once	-	CASSYSTGREQYF	TGTGCCAGCAGTTACTCGACCGGGCGGGAGCAGTACTTC
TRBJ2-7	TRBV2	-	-	CASSDGGLQNEQYF	TGTGCCAGCAGTGATGGGGGTCTACAGAACGAGCAGTACTTC
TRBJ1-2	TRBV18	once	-	CASSPERKDGYTF	TGTGCCAGCTCACCGGAACGGAAAGATGGCTACACCTTC
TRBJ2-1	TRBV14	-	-	CASSQERKQFF	TGTGCCAGCAGCCAAGAGCGCAAGCAGTTCTTC
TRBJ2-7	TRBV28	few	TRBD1	CASSLTGGEQYF	TGTGCCAGCAGTTTGACAGGGGGGGAGCAGTACTTC
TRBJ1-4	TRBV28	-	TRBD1	CASGGTGGVANEKLFF	TGTGCCAGCGGGGGGACAGGGGGCGTCGCTAATGAAAAACTGTTTTTT